These 21 T cell receptor beta chains were all obtained from the same sample, sequenced in a study of T cell responses to AZD1222 COVID-19 vaccine. The assay was immunoSEQ multiplex PCR, and TCRdb's table has in-frame clones only and misses some. This sample carries about 140,000 clones, approximately 89% of them seen once, and the ten largest clones take 2.5% to 3.5%. The sample here was peripheral blood, taken on day 0 of AZD1222 vaccination. The receptors shown here come from an adult in good health.

CDR3 DNA: TGTGCCAGCAGCACTAGCGCTGCGGACACCGGGGAGCTGTTTTTT. This sequence encodes CASSTSAADTGELFF. The chain employs TRBV3-1 (or the pseudogene TRBV3-2) and TRBJ2-2; 7 bases match TRBD2. Germline values: CDR1 LGHDT, CDR2 YNNKEL (reference sequence). This CDR3 region has 15 residues. J gave up 3 bases and V 5 bases, and 6 bases lay outside the gene matches.

The J gene is TRBJ1-5, the V gene TRBV30; no reliable D call. Germline V gives CDR1 GTSNPN, CDR2 SVGIG (reference sequence). The ends were cut back, 1 base at V and 0 bases at J, with 7 bases in the middle. The CDR3 contains 14 residues. The CDR3 loop reads CAWSGEISNQPQHF. DNA for the CDR3: TGTGCCTGGAGTGGGGAGATTAGCAATCAGCCCCAGCATTTT.

The chain has TRBV12-3 or TRBV12-4 and TRBJ2-5; no clear D gene. The CDR3 runs to 13 residues. Between the trimmed V and J ends, which lost 1 base and 5 bases, there was a span of 8 bases. In DNA form, the CDR3 reads TGTGCCAGCAGTTTAGGGGGTTGGGAGACCCAGTACTTC. This translates into CASSLGGWETQYF.

V is TRBV9 and J is TRBJ2-1; 7 nucleotides line up with TRBD2. This CDR3 has 15 residues. The junction had 13 bases not matched to a gene; V was cut back by 4 bases and J by 9 bases. Germline values: CDR1 SGDLS, CDR2 YYNGEE. The CDR3 DNA reads TGTGCCAGCAGCCCACGGCGACTAGCCATGGGTGAGCAGTTCTTC. This translates into CASSPRRLAMGEQFF.

The chain employs TRBV4-2 and TRBJ1-1; D is unclear. This CDR3 contains 16 residues. Per the germline V gene, CDR1 is LGHNA and CDR2 is YNFKEQ. Trimming stripped 0 bases from V and 0 bases from J, with 11 bases between. The CDR3: CASSQERAALNTEAFF. The CDR3, as DNA: TGTGCCAGCAGCCAAGAGAGGGCGGCTTTGAACACTGAAGCTTTCTTT.

The genes are TRBV5-5 and TRBJ2-4; D gene ambiguous. The length of the CDR3 is 16 residues. The germline V and J ends were trimmed by 2 bases and 0 bases, with 12 bases remaining between them. The germline gives CDR1 SGHKS, CDR2 YYEKEE (reference sequence). The chain's CDR3 is CASSLAFRSAKNIQYF. Here the CDR3 DNA reads TGTGCCAGCAGCTTAGCGTTTCGTTCAGCCAAAAACATTCAGTACTTC.

The CDR3 sequence: CASSQETPPLSGFF. The CDR3 bases are TGTGCCAGCAGCCAAGAAACACCGCCACTGAGTGGTTTCTTT. The chain links TRBV4-2 to TRBJ1-1; no clear D gene. The CDR3 runs 14 residues. Germline V lookup: CDR1 LGHNA, CDR2 YNFKEQ. The V end was cut by 0 bases, the J end by 13 bases, with 18 bases between.

V and J are TRBV3-1 (or the pseudogene TRBV3-2) and TRBJ2-5; the match to TRBD2 covers 12 bases. The V and J ends lost 7 bases and 2 bases, in that order; junction bases with no gene match: 5. CDR3 length: 15 amino acids. Looked up from germline, CDR1 is LGHDT and CDR2 is YNNKEL (reference sequence). Here the CDR3 reads CASMRTSGAQETQYF. DNA of the CDR3: TGTGCCAGCATGCGGACTAGCGGGGCACAAGAGACCCAGTACTTC.

V is TRBV7-9 and J is TRBJ1-3; 7 bases agree with TRBD1. Trimming removed 5 bases from V and 0 bases from J; junction bases left unmatched: 4. This CDR3 has 15 amino acids. CDR1 and CDR2 from the germline V gene are SEHNR and FQNEAQ (reference sequence). CDR3 coding DNA: TGTGCCAGCAGCCCGGGACAGTACTCTGGAAACACCATATATTTT. This encodes CASSPGQYSGNTIYF. The complete variable domain, with remaining parts taken from reference TRBV7-9 and TRBJ1-3, reads DTGVSQNPRHKITKRGQNVTFRCDPISEHNRLYWYRQTLGQGPEFLTYFQNEAQLEKSRLLSDRFSAERPKGSFSTLEIQRTEQGDSAMYLCASSPGQYSGNTIYFGEGSWLTVV.

The genes are TRBV6-5 and TRBJ2-7; 7 nucleotides agree with TRBD1. Trimming took 4 bases from V and 3 from J; bases not matched to a gene: 12. The germline gives CDR1 MNHEY, CDR2 SVGAGI. This CDR3 is built from 16 residues. In DNA form, the CDR3 reads TGTGCCAGCAGTTCAACAGGGGACGGACTGTACTACGAGCAGTACTTC. Protein sequence: CASSSTGDGLYYEQYF.

The chain links TRBV15 to TRBJ2-7; D is unresolved. The germline V and J ends were trimmed by 1 base and 3 bases, with 7 bases remaining between them. Germline CDR1 is LNHNV and CDR2 is YYDKDF (reference sequence). The CDR3 loop spans 13 amino acids. CDR3 residues: CATSRASSYEQYF. The DNA of the CDR3 is TGTGCCACCAGCAGAGCCTCTAGCTACGAGCAGTACTTC.

The V and J genes are TRBV5-1 and TRBJ1-3, with 7 bases matching TRBD1. CDR1 is SGHRS, CDR2 YFSETQ, per germline. This CDR3 has 14 amino acids. The V segment lost 4 bases and the J segment 2 bases; nucleotides outside the gene matches: 3. DNA of the CDR3: TGCGCCAGCAGCGTACAGGGGACTGGAAACACCATATATTTT. Translation: CASSVQGTGNTIYF.

The V call is TRBV11-3, the J call TRBJ2-1; 7 bases match TRBD2. V trimming: 5 bases; J trimming: 12 bases; junction bases outside the gene matches: 7. CDR3 length equals 12 residues. Germline CDR1 reads SGHNT; CDR2 reads YENEEA. CDR3 region: CASSPLGGGQFF. CDR3 DNA: TGTGCCAGCAGCCCACTCGGCGGGGGGCAGTTCTTC. Together with reference TRBV11-3 and TRBJ2-1, the CDR3 gives the full variable domain: EAGVVQSPRYKIIEKKQPVAFWCNPISGHNTLYWYLQNLGQGPELLIRYENEEAVDDSQLPKDRFSAERLKGVDSTLKIQPAELGDSAVYLCASSPLGGGQFFGPGTRLTVL.

The chain uses TRBV11-2 and TRBJ1-5; a weak D match, TRBD1 (6 bases). The V gene's germline CDR1 is SGHAT and CDR2 FQNNGV. The CDR3 extends over 14 amino acids. V gave up 5 bases and J gave up 0 bases, with 8 bases separating them. CDR3 in DNA: TGTGCCAGCAGCACAGGGTATAGCAATCAGCCCCAGCATTTT. This translates into CASSTGYSNQPQHF.

The genes are TRBV5-1 and TRBJ1-4; D call uncertain. The length of the CDR3 is 13 residues. Germline assignment: CDR1 SGHRS and CDR2 YFSETQ. V dropped 5 bases and J dropped 8 bases, with 13 bases sitting between them. CDR3 in amino acids: CASRRRQEEKLFF. Written as DNA, the CDR3 is TGCGCCAGCAGAAGACGTCAGGAGGAAAAACTGTTTTTT.

The CDR3 spells CASSLSYRGFSGANVLTF. CDR3 nucleotides: TGTGCCAGCAGCTTATCTTACAGGGGATTCTCTGGGGCCAACGTCCTGACTTTC. This rearrangement joins TRBV5-5 to TRBJ2-6, with TRBD1 matching over 7 bases. In germline, CDR1 is SGHKS, CDR2 YYEKEE (reference sequence). The CDR3 spans 18 residues. J gave up 0 bases and V 2 bases, and 8 bases lay outside the gene matches.

This chain joins TRBV15 and TRBJ2-3; TRBD1 matches at 9 bases. CDR1 is LNHNV, CDR2 YYDKDF, per germline (reference sequence). This CDR3 has 15 residues. V trimming: 4 bases; J trimming: 5 bases; junction bases outside the gene matches: 7. The CDR3 nucleotides are TGTGCCACCAGCATGTGGGACAGGGTGGAAGATACGCAGTATTTT. Protein product: CATSMWDRVEDTQYF.

This sequence joins TRBV6-5 and TRBJ1-3; D remains ambiguous. V shed 6 bases and J shed 2 bases, with 14 bases lying between them. Looked up from germline, CDR1 is MNHEY and CDR2 is SVGAGI. CDR3 length: 15 residues. For the CDR3, the DNA is TGTGCCAGCAGACCTACACTCGGGACTGGAAACACCATATATTTT. It specifies CASRPTLGTGNTIYF.

The V call is TRBV28, the J call TRBJ1-2, with D uncertain. The germline V and J ends were trimmed by 8 bases and 7 bases, with 20 bases remaining between them. The CDR3 extends over 14 amino acids. Germline lookup yields CDR1 MDHEN and CDR2 SYDVKM. The CDR3 protein is CASHRQSPAGGYTF. CDR3 nucleotide sequence: TGTGCCAGCCACCGGCAGTCACCTGCTGGTGGCTACACCTTC.

The genes are TRBV28 and TRBJ1-2; D is unresolved. The CDR3 covers 10 residues. Germline V gives CDR1 MDHEN, CDR2 SYDVKM. Trimming took 11 bases from V and 3 from J, leaving 7 bases between them. The CDR3 here is CAPKYYGYTF. DNA of the CDR3: TGTGCCCCTAAATACTATGGCTACACCTTC.

The V gene is TRBV6-5, the J gene TRBJ2-5; D remains ambiguous. There are 14 residues in the CDR3. Germline CDR1 and CDR2: MNHEY and SVGAGI. V was pared by 7 bases and J by 5 bases, with 17 bases between. This CDR3 reads CASKKKGFGETQYF. In DNA, the CDR3 is TGTGCCAGCAAGAAAAAGGGTTTTGGGGAGACCCAGTACTTC.